The present T cell receptor beta chain was sequenced within a study of T cell responses to AZD1222 COVID-19 vaccine. General study findings and limits: Vaccine-associated CD4 TCRs spanned spike, dominant at 160-218 and 743-854. It should be noted that donors were predominantly white British and more often female, and clonal diversity was possibly underestimated.

The CDR3 is 17 residues long. V was clipped by 2 bases and J by 1 base; unmatched bases: 3. Germline-derived CDR1 and CDR2 are SGHRS and YFSETQ. Clones were sequenced by immunoSEQ multiplex PCR, and TCRdb holds only the in-frame ones, with some missing. The profile covers about 54,000 clones, with 84% appearing a single time and roughly a tenth taken by the ten largest. Comment on this clone: Its specificity is not known.

The chain uses TRBV5-1 and TRBJ2-1; 13 bases are a match to TRBD2. This TCR was sampled from an adult in good health. Sequencing used peripheral blood, obtained on day 0 of AZD1222 vaccination. The CDR3 nucleotides read TGCGCCAGCAGCTTAAGGACTAGCGGGAGATCCTACAATGAGCAGTTCTTC. Protein sequence: CASSLRTSGRSYNEQFF. Complete variable domain (other parts from reference TRBV5-1 and TRBJ2-1): KAGVTQTPRYLIKTRGQQVTLSCSPISGHRSVSWYQQTPGQGLQFLFEYFSETQRNKGNFPGRFSGRQFSNSRSEMNVSTLELGDSALYLCASSLRTSGRSYNEQFFGPGTRLTVL.